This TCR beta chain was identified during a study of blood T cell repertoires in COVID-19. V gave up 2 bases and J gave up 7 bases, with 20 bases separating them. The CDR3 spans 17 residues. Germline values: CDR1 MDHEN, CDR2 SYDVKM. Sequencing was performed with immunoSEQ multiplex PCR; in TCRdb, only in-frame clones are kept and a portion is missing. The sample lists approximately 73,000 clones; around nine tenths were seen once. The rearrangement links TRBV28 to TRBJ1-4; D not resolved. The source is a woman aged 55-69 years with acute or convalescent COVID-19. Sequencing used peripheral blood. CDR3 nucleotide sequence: TGTGCCAGCAGTTTAACCCTCGCCGGGCCACTAGGTGAAAAACTGTTTTTT. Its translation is CASSLTLAGPLGEKLFF.